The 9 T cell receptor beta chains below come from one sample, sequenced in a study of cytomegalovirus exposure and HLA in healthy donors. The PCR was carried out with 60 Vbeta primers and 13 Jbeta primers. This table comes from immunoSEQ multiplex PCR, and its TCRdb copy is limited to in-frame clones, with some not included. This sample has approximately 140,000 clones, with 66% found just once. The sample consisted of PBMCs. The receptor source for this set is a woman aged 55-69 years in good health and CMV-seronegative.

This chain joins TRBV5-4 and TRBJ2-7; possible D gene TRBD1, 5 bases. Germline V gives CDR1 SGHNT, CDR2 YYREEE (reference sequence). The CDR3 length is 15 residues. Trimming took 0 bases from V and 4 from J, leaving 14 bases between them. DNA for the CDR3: TGTGCCAGCAGCTTGGGGCAGGGCGGACCATACGAGCAGTACTTC. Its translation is CASSLGQGGPYEQYF. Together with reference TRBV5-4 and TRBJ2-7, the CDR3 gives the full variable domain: ETGVTQSPTHLIKTRGQQVTLRCSSQSGHNTVSWYQQALGQGPQFIFQYYREEENGRGNFPPRFSGLQFPNYSSELNVNALELDDSALYLCASSLGQGGPYEQYFGPGTRLTVT.

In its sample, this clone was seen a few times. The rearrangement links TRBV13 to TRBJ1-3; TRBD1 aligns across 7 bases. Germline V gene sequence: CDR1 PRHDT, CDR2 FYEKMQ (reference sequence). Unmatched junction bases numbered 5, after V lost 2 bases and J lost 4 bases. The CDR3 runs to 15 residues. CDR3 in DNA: TGTGCCAGCAGCTTATTTTCAGGGGGAGGAAACACCATATATTTT. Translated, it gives CASSLFSGGGNTIYF.

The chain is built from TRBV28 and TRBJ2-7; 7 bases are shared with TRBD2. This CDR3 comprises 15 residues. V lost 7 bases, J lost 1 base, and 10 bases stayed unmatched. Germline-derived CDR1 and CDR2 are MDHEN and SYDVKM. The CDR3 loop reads CASTPVGGPSYEQYF. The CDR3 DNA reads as TGTGCCAGCACCCCGGTGGGAGGGCCTTCCTACGAGCAGTACTTC.

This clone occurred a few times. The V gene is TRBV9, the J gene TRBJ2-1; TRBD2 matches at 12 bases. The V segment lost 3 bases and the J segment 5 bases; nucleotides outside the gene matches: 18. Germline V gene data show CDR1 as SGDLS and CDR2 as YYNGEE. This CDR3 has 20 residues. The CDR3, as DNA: TGTGCCAGCAGCGACGGACTAGCGGGACTTGGGGGCGGGTTGAACAATGAGCAGTTCTTC. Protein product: CASSDGLAGLGGGLNNEQFF.

The CDR3 DNA sequence: TGTGCCAGCAGCCTAGAGGGGGCCGCCTACGAGCAGTACTTC. This translates into CASSLEGAAYEQYF. This chain joins TRBV7-2 and TRBJ2-7; 7 bases map to TRBD1. Looked up from germline, CDR1 is SGHTA and CDR2 is FQGNSA. CDR3 size: 14 residues. V lost 5 bases to trimming and J lost 2 bases; unmatched junction nucleotides: 6.

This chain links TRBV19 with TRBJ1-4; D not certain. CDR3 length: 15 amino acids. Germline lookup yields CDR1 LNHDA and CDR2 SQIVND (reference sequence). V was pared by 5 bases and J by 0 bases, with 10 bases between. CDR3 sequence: CASSAGEATNEKLFF. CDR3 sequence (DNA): TGTGCCAGTAGTGCCGGGGAGGCAACTAATGAAAAACTGTTTTTT.

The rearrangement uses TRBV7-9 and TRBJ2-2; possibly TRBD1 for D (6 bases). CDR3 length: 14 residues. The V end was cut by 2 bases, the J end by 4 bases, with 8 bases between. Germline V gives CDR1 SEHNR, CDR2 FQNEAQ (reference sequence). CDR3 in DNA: TGTGCCAGCAGCTTACGACAGGTCACCGGGGAGCTGTTTTTT. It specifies CASSLRQVTGELFF.

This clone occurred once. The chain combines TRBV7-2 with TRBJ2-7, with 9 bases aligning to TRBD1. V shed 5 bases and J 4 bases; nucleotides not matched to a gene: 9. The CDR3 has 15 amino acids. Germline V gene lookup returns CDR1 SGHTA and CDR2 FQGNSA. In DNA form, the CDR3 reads TGTGCCAGCAGCCAAACCGGGACAGGGTTGTACGAGCAGTACTTC. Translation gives CASSQTGTGLYEQYF.

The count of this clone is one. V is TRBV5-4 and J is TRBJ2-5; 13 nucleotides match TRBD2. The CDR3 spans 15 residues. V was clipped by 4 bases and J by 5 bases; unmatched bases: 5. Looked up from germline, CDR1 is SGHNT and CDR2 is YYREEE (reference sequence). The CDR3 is CASSPTSGRLETQYF. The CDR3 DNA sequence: TGTGCCAGCAGCCCGACTAGCGGGAGGTTGGAGACCCAGTACTTC.